These T cell receptor beta chains were read from a single sample in a study of blood T cells in healthy people across ages. TCRdb re-analysed the 5' RACE reads in MiXCR, keeping a single row per CDR3 protein. The top ten clones hold roughly 8% of a sample with 1.5 million to 2 million distinct CDR3 sequences, roughly 30% of them seen once. Sequenced: blood. Source of these receptors: a woman aged 25 to 39 in good health. Each CDR3 is given without its conserved first and last residue. D genes are given only for firm matches.

TRBJ2-2 | TRBD1 | TRBV2 | ASRGQGGLSAGELF
TRBJ2-7 | NA | TRBV7-8 | AGSLDSDEQY
TRBJ1-3 | NA | TRBV15 | ATSRGRDSGNTIY
TRBJ2-7 | TRBD1 | TRBV20-1 | SARDPGTEGRDEQY
TRBJ2-3 | NA | TRBV20-1 | SAIEGFAGDTQY
TRBJ1-1 | NA | TRBV25-1 | ASTGGGANTEAF
TRBJ2-1 | NA | TRBV29-1 | SVESSGSYNEQF
TRBJ2-1 | NA | TRBV20-1 | SAREDLDYNEQF
TRBJ2-1 | NA | TRBV5-1 | ASSYGGSGLAEQF
TRBJ2-5 | NA | TRBV11-2 | ASSSATREGKTQY
TRBJ2-2 | NA | TRBV4-3 | ASSFFRAGTSGELF
NA | NA | TRBV10-3 | ATSGPGQSGDEQY
TRBJ2-7 | TRBD2 | TRBV2 | ATKTSGIGEQY
TRBJ2-3 | NA | TRBV5-6 | ASSLLYTQY
TRBJ2-3 | TRBD2 | TRBV29-1 | SAASGGFTDTQY
TRBJ2-1 | TRBD2 | TRBV6-2/TRBV6-3 | ASSPQLAGGQAEQF
TRBJ1-2 | NA | TRBV7-9 | ASSLGIVDGYT
TRBJ2-3 | NA | TRBV7-9 | ASSLGRLLGTDTQY
TRBJ2-2 | TRBD1 | TRBV3-1 | ASSSDRGRDTGELF
TRBJ2-3 | TRBD2 | TRBV20-1 | SARLAGGDDTQY
TRBJ1-1 | NA | TRBV5-1 | ASSRGTASDTEAF
TRBJ2-7 | TRBD2 | TRBV6-1 | ASSEWGTSTYEQY
TRBJ2-1 | NA | TRBV20-1 | RASRAYNEQF
TRBJ2-6 | TRBD1 | TRBV5-4 | ASSDRQGVAGANVLT
TRBJ1-2 | NA | TRBV29-1 | SVRDTVYGYT
TRBJ2-7 | NA | TRBV5-1 | ASSFPEQSYEQY
TRBJ2-5 | NA | TRBV2 | ASQGQPQETQY
TRBJ2-5 | NA | TRBV15 | ATSRVMALQETQY
TRBJ2-1 | TRBD2 | TRBV6-5 | ASKGLAAYNEQF
TRBJ2-7 | NA | TRBV5-4 | ANSLDGGIYEQY
TRBJ2-7 | TRBD1 | TRBV20-1 | SATPDRRSSYEQY
TRBJ2-4 | TRBD1 | TRBV24-1 | ATSDSGQGLAKNIQY
TRBJ2-1 | TRBD2 | TRBV7-6 | ASSASSGGPTYNEQF
TRBJ2-4 | TRBD1 | TRBV5-6 | ASSLKGQAYNEQY
TRBJ1-2 | TRBD1 | TRBV10-2 | ASSAGQGDGYT
TRBJ1-2 | NA | TRBV7-9 | ASSPWRSNYGYT
TRBJ1-4 | NA | TRBV29-1 | SVGKGAGEKRF
TRBJ1-1 | NA | TRBV29-1 | SVETRVSTEAF
TRBJ2-4 | TRBD1 | TRBV7-2 | ASSSEQGTGVQY
TRBJ2-7 | NA | TRBV5-5 | ASSWQAGISYEQY
TRBJ2-5 | TRBD2 | TRBV27 | ASTSHSGGQETQY
TRBJ1-2 | NA | TRBV7-2 | AGSLAGFPVDGYT
TRBJ1-2 | NA | TRBV6-2/TRBV6-3 | ASTWGQNGYT
TRBJ2-6 | NA | TRBV7-2 | ASSRAVEVAFSGANVLT
TRBJ1-2 | TRBD1 | TRBV27 | ASSLSLRGSYGYT
NA | NA | TRBV12-3/TRBV12-4 | ASGSQGIDEQY
TRBJ2-7 | TRBD1 | TRBV18 | ASSPKDRGTYEQY
TRBJ2-1 | NA | TRBV10-3 | AIRSAVGTDYNEQF
TRBJ1-2 | TRBD1 | TRBV12-3/TRBV12-4 | ASSIRQGASGYT
TRBJ2-5 | TRBD2 | TRBV5-1 | ASSVTSGQETQY